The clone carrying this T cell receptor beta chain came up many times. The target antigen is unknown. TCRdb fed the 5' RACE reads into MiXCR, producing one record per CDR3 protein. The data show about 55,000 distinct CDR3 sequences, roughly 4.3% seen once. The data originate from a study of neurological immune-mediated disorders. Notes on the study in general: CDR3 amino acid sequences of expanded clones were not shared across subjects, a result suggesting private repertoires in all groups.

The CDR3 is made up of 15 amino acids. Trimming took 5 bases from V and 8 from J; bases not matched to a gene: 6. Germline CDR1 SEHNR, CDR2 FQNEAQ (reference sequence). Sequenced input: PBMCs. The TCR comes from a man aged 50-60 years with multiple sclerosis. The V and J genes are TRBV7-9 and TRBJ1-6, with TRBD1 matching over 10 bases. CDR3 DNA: TGTGCCAGCAGCCTCCGGGACAGGGGTGATTCACCCCTCCACTTT. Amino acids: CASSLRDRGDSPLHF.